This T cell receptor beta chain was profiled in a study of T cells in Graves' hyperthyroidism and ophthalmopathy. Study overall: Peripheral blood was drawn at first diagnosis, prior to all treatment.

The table lists this clonotype with many counts. Researchers barred patients who had uncontrolled infection, other autoimmune disease, pregnancy or lactation. Amplification yielded TCR beta CDR3 regions, with RNA transcripts as the source. Carried out on the TCR CDR3, a first-round RT-PCR used the HTBI primer set. TCRdb ran MiXCR on the multiplex PCR reads and lists one entry per CDR3 protein. The data contain 250,000 to 300,000 distinct CDR3 sequences, roughly 14% of them singletons. Deletions cut 5 bases from V and 0 bases from J, with 4 bases between. Germline CDR1 reads SNHLY; CDR2 reads FYNNEI. This CDR3 is built from 13 residues.

The clonotype was recovered from a woman aged 30 to 39 with Graves' hyperthyroidism that later progressed to Graves' ophthalmopathy. This chain connects TRBV2 to TRBJ2-2; no clear D gene. What was sequenced was blood. The CDR3 coding sequence is TGTGCCAGCAGTTCATCGAACACCGGGGAGCTGTTTTTT. This codes for CASSSSNTGELFF.